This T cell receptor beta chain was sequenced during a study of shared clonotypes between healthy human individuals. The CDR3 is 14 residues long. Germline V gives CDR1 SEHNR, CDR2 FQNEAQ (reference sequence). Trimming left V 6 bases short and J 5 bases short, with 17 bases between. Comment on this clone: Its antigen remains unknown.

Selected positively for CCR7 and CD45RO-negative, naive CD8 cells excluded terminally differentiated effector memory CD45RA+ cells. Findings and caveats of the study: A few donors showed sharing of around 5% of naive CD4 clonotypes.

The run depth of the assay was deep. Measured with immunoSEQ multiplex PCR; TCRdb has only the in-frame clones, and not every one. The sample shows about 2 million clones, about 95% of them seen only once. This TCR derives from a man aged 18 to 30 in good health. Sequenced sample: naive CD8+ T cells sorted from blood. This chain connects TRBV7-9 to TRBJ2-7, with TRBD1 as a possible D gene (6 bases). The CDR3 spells CASRATGTVNEQYF. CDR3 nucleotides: TGTGCCAGCAGGGCAACAGGGACGGTCAACGAGCAGTACTTC.